This note documents a single TCR beta chain sequence. The antigen is not known. Unique molecular identifiers were present in the TCR beta cDNA libraries. Each CDR3 protein gets one entry after TCRdb re-called the PCR reads with MiXCR. Of hundreds of thousands of distinct CDR3 sequences listed, more than 50% are singletons. Germline CDR1 reads SGHDT; CDR2 reads YYEEEE. The CDR3 sequence is 15 residues long. This entry is derived from a study of post-analysis software for immune sequencing data. Broader study findings: Four to six TRBV segments were more frequent in patients than controls; TRBV5-6, TRBV5-1 and TRBV20-1 belonged to this group.

The origin of this receptor is a girl under 10 years old with multiple sclerosis. Sequenced input: blood. The V gene is TRBV5-6, the J gene TRBJ2-4, with D perhaps matching TRBD2 (6 bases). Near its end, the DNA agrees better with TRBJ2-7, so the J call may be wrong. This CDR3 reads CASSTYGGIQHEQYF. The CDR3 coding sequence is TGTGCCAGCAGCACCTATGGCGGGATTCAGCACGAGCAGTACTTC.